The 15 T cell receptor beta chains listed next were all sequenced from one sample in a study of glioma-infiltrating T cells. Amplification of TCR alpha and beta CDR3 regions from RNA used iRepertoire nested multiplex PCR. TCRdb redid the calling of the multiplex PCR reads with MiXCR, one entry per CDR3 protein. The table includes about 3,600 distinct CDR3 sequences, roughly a third detected once. The sample was glioma tissue, nonneoplastic brain tissue, or PBMCs (not recorded which). The receptors stem from a human donor with low-grade glioma or glioblastoma, undergoing nonglioma brain surgery, or in good health (not recorded which).

Here the CDR3 DNA reads TGTGCCAGCAGCCTCAATGTGGTGCAGGGTGAGAACACTGAAGCTTTCTTT. Amino acids: CASSLNVVQGENTEAFF. The chain recombines TRBV4-2 with TRBJ1-1; possible D gene TRBD1, 5 bases. The ends were cut back, 4 bases at V and 1 base at J, with 19 bases in the middle. From germline, CDR1 is LGHNA and CDR2 YNFKEQ. The CDR3 runs to 17 residues.

By share, this clonotype ranks as medium-sized (0.01 to 0.1%). The chain has TRBV4-2 and TRBJ2-3; the match to TRBD2 covers 13 bases. CDR3 size: 19 residues. Unmatched junction bases numbered 6, after V lost 0 bases and J lost 0 bases. In germline, CDR1 is LGHNA, CDR2 YNFKEQ. This CDR3 is CASSQDLTSGGTSTDTQYF. The CDR3 nucleotides read TGTGCCAGCAGCCAAGATTTGACTAGCGGGGGGACTAGCACAGATACGCAGTATTTT.

This clonotype was seen ten or more times. This rearrangement joins TRBV3-1 to TRBJ2-2, with TRBD2 matching 7 bases. After removal of 4 bases from V and 4 bases from J, the junction contained 9 bases not matched to a gene. CDR1 LGHDT and CDR2 YNNKEL come from the germline V gene (reference sequence). The CDR3 totals 16 residues. The CDR3 DNA follows: TGTGCCAGCAGCCCCAAGTCGGGGGGAATCACCGGGGAGCTGTTTTTT. This codes for CASSPKSGGITGELFF. The whole variable domain, filled in from reference TRBV3-1 and TRBJ2-2, reads DTAVSQTPKYLVTQMGNDKSIKCEQNLGHDTMYWYKQDSKKFLKIMFSYNNKELIINETVPNRFSPKSPDKAHLNLHINSLELGDSAVYFCASSPKSGGITGELFFGEGSRLTVL.

By its share, this clonotype is medium-sized. The chain joins TRBV7-2 to TRBJ1-2; 8 nucleotides align to TRBD1. The CDR3 runs to 14 residues. The V gene's germline CDR1 is SGHTA and CDR2 FQGNSA. V lost 5 bases and J lost 2; bases outside the gene matches: 4. CDR3: CASSPGQGNYGYTF. The CDR3 DNA reads TGTGCCAGCAGCCCCGGACAGGGAAACTATGGCTACACCTTC.

With regard to this clonotype: A single base separates this from a much larger clone, so it may be a read error. V gene TRBV12-3 or TRBV12-4 combines with J gene TRBJ1-5; possible D gene TRBD1, 5 bases. The CDR3 covers 15 residues. The V end was cut by 6 bases, the J end by 7 bases, with 19 bases between. DNA for the CDR3: TGTGCCAGCAGCGTAGGTAAGGGGTTCGGACAGCCCCAGCATTTT. Translated: CASSVGKGFGQPQHF.

V usage is TRBV25-1 and J usage is TRBJ1-6, with 9 positions matching TRBD1. The V gene's germline CDR1 is MGHDK and CDR2 SYGVNS. The CDR3 is 13 residues long. The J segment lost 7 bases and the V segment lost 8 bases, leaving 3 bases of the junction unmatched. This CDR3 reads CASAGTGNSPLHF. The CDR3 nucleotides are TGTGCCAGCGCCGGGACAGGGAATTCACCCCTCCACTTT.

As regards this clonotype: A read error may be the cause here, since a much bigger clone is one base away. V is TRBV4-2 and J is TRBJ1-3; no clear D. Per germline, CDR1 LGHNA and CDR2 YNFKEQ. The CDR3 contains 16 residues. In nucleotides, the CDR3 is TGTGCCAGCAGCTTGGAGGCCAAAAGGGAAGGAAACACCACATATTTT. It specifies CASSLEAKREGNTTYF.

This clonotype was counted ten times or more. The chain couples TRBV7-9 to TRBJ2-3; 14 nucleotides line up with TRBD2. J was trimmed by 6 bases and V by 4 bases; bases with no gene match: 18. This CDR3 spans 20 amino acids. Germline V gives CDR1 SEHNR, CDR2 FQNEAQ (reference sequence). Here the CDR3 DNA reads TGTGCCAGCAGCTCCGTCCCGGGACTAGCGGGGGATCCCCATGTGGATACGCAGTATTTT. Its protein product is CASSSVPGLAGDPHVDTQYF.

This clonotype rates as medium-sized. The chain has TRBV19 and TRBJ1-1, with D perhaps matching TRBD1 (6 bases). The CDR3 consists of 15 residues. Trimming removed 3 bases from V and 6 bases from J, with 17 bases in between. Germline V CDR1 and CDR2: LNHDA, SQIVND (reference sequence). This CDR3 reads CASSIRGARVAEAFF. The CDR3 coding sequence is TGTGCCAGTAGTATTCGGGGGGCCAGGGTCGCTGAAGCTTTCTTT.

The rearrangement joins TRBV5-4 to TRBJ2-2, with D uncertain. This CDR3 has 16 amino acids. Looked up from germline, CDR1 is SGHNT and CDR2 is YYREEE (reference sequence). The V end was cut by 0 bases, the J end by 3 bases, with 12 bases between. Here the CDR3 DNA reads TGTGCCAGCAGCTTGGGGCCAGGCGCGGACACCGGGGAGCTGTTTTTT. This gives the protein CASSLGPGADTGELFF.

This clonotype ranks as medium-sized. The chain joins TRBV6-2 or TRBV6-3 to TRBJ2-3, with 8 bases identical to TRBD2. Germline CDR1 is MNHEY and CDR2 is SVGEGT. The CDR3 is 16 residues long. With 0 bases clipped from V and 10 bases from J, the junction kept 12 bases outside the gene matches. CDR3 region: CASSYSTGTRGVAQYF. The CDR3 coding sequence is TGTGCCAGCAGTTACTCAACCGGGACTAGGGGCGTTGCGCAGTATTTT.

This clonotype is categorized as medium-sized. J is TRBJ1-2 and V is TRBV2; D may be TRBD1 (5 bases). The V and J ends lost 5 bases and 4 bases respectively, with 14 bases between them. Germline loops: CDR1 SNHLY, CDR2 FYNNEI. This CDR3 comprises 14 residues. The CDR3 bases are TGTGCCAGCAGTTACGGCAGGGCGGGCTATGGCTACACCTTC. Protein: CASSYGRAGYGYTF.

By frequency in the sample, this clonotype is medium-sized. The chain employs TRBV2 and TRBJ1-5; 8 nucleotides align to TRBD1. The CDR3 totals 16 residues. Germline loops: CDR1 SNHLY, CDR2 FYNNEI. V shed 6 bases and J 3 bases; nucleotides not matched to a gene: 10. CDR3 residues: CASSPSGTGVNQPQHF. The CDR3 DNA sequence: TGTGCCAGCAGCCCCTCCGGGACAGGAGTCAATCAGCCCCAGCATTTT.

This clonotype was seen many times. The chain uses TRBV6-1 and TRBJ1-5; no firm D call. Per germline, CDR1 MNHNS and CDR2 SASEGT. Trimming stripped 3 bases from V and 4 bases from J, with 16 bases between. The CDR3 contains 16 residues. The CDR3 sequence: CASSESKGTGNQPQHF. In DNA form, the CDR3 reads TGTGCCAGCAGTGAGTCCAAGGGCACGGGGAATCAGCCCCAGCATTTT.

In its sample, this clonotype is medium-sized. The rearrangement uses TRBV4-2 and TRBJ1-2; 7 nucleotides line up with TRBD1. Germline assignment: CDR1 LGHNA and CDR2 YNFKEQ. The V segment lost 6 bases and the J segment 6 bases; nucleotides outside the gene matches: 13. The CDR3 extends over 15 amino acids. Here the CDR3 reads CASSQSTGKYHGYTF. The DNA of the CDR3 is TGTGCCAGCAGTCAATCGACAGGGAAATATCATGGCTACACCTTC.